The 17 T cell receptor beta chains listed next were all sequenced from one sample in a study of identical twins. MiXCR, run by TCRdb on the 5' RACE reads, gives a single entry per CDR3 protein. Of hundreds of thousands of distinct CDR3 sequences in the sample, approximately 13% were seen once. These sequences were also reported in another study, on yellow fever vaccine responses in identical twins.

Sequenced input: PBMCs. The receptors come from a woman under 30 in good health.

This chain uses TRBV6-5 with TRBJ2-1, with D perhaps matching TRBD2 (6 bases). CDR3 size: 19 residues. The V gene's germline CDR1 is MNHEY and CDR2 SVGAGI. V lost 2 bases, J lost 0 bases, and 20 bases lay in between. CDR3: CASSYGTGEFWTSYNEQFF. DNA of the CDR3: TGTGCCAGCAGTTACGGTACGGGAGAGTTCTGGACCTCCTACAATGAGCAGTTCTTC.

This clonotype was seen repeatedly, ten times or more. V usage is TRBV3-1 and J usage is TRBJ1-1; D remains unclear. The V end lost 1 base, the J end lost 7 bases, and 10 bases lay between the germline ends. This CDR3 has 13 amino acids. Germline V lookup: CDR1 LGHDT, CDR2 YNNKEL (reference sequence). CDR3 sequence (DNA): TGTGCCAGCAGCCAAGTTTCTCAAGATGAAGCTTTCTTT. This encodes CASSQVSQDEAFF.

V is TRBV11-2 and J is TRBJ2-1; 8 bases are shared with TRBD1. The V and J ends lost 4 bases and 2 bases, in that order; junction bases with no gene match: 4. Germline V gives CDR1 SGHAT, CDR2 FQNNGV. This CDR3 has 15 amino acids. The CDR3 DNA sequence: TGTGCCAGCAGCTACCGGGACAGGCCCTACAATGAGCAGTTCTTC. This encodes CASSYRDRPYNEQFF.

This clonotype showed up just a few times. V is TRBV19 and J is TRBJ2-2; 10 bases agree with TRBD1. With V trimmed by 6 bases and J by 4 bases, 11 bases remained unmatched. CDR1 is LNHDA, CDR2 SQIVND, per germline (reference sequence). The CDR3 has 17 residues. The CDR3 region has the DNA TGTGCCAGTAGCGGCGTAGGGACAGGGGTTATCACCGGGGAGCTGTTTTTT. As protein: CASSGVGTGVITGELFF.

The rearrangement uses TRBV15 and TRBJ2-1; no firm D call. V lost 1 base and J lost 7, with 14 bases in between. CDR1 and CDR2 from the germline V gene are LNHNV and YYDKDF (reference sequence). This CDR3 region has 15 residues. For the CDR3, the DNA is TGTGCCACCAGCAGAGGCAAAAACCCCGAGAATGAGCAGTTCTTC. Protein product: CATSRGKNPENEQFF.

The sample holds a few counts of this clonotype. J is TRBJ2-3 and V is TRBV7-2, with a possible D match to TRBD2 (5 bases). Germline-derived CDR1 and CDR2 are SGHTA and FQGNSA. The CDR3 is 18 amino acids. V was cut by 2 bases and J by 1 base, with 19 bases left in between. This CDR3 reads CASSLSVIWTPGTDTQYF. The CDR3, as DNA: TGTGCCAGCAGCTTAAGCGTTATTTGGACTCCAGGCACAGATACGCAGTATTTT.

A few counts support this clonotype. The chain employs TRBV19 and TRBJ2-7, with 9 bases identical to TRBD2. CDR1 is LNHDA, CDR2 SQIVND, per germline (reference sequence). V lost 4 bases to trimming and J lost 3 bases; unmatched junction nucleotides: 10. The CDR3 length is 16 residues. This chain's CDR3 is CASSRLWTSAHYEQYF. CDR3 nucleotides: TGTGCCAGTAGTAGGCTGTGGACTAGCGCACACTACGAGCAGTACTTC.

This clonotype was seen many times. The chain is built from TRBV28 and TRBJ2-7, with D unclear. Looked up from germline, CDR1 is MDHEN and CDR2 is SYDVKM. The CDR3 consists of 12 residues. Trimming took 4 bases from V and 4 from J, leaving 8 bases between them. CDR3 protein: CASSSTGYEQYV. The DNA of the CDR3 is TGTGCCAGCAGTTCCACCGGTTACGAGCAGTACGTC.

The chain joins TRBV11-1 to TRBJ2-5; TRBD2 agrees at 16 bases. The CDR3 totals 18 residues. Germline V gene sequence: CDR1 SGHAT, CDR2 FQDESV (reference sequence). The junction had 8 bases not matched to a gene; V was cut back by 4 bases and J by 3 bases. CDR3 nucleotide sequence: TGTGCCAGCAGCTCCACCGGGACTAGCGGGAGGGAGGAAGAGACCCAGTACTTC. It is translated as CASSSTGTSGREEETQYF.

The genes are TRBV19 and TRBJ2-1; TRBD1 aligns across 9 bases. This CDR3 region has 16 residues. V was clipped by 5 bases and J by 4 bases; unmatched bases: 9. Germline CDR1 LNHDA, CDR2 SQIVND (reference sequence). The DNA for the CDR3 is TGTGCCAGTAGTTCGGGCCCGGGACAGGGTTACAATGAGCAGTTCTTC. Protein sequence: CASSSGPGQGYNEQFF.

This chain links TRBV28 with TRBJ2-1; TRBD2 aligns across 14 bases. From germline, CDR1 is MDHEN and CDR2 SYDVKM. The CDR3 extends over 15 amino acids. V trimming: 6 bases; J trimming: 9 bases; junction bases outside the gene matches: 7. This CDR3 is CASRLNGLAGGEQFF. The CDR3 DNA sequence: TGTGCCAGCAGACTGAACGGACTAGCGGGAGGTGAGCAGTTCTTC. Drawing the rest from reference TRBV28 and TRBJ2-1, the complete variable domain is DVKVTQSSRYLVKRTGEKVFLECVQDMDHENMFWYRQDPGLGLRLIYFSYDVKMKEKGDIPEGYSVSREKKERFSLILESASTNQTSMYLCASRLNGLAGGEQFFGPGTRLTVL.

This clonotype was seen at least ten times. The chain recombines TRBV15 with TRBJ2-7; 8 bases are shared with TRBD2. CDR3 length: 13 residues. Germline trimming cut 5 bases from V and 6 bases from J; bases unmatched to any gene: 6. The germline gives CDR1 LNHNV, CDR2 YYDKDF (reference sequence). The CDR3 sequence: CATSGTSRSEQYF. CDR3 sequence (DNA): TGTGCCACCAGCGGGACTAGTAGAAGCGAGCAGTACTTC.

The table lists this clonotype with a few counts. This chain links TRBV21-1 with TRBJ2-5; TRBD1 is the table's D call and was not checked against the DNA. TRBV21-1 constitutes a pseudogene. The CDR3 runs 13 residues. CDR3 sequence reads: CARKRDSQETQYF. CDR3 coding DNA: TGTGCCAGAAAGAGGGACAGCCAAGAGACCCAGTACTTC.

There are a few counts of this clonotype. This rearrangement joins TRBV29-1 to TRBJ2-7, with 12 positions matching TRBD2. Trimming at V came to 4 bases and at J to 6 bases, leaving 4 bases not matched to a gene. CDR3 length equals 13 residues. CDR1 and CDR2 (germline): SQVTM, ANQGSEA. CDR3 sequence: CSVVPSGRAEQYF. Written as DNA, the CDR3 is TGCAGCGTTGTCCCTAGCGGGAGGGCCGAGCAGTACTTC.

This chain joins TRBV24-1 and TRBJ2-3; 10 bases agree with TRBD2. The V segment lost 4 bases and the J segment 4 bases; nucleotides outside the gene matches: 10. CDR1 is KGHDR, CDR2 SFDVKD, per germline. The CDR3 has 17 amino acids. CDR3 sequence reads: CATSDLPSGSFSDTQYF. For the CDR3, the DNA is TGTGCCACCAGTGACCTGCCTAGCGGGAGTTTTTCAGATACGCAGTATTTT.

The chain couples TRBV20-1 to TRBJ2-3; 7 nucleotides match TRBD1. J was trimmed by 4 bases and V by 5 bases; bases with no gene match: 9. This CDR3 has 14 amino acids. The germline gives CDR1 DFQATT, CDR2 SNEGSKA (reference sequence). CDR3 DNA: TGCAGTGCTGCTCTGGGACAGAAGCCAGATACGCAGTATTTT. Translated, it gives CSAALGQKPDTQYF.

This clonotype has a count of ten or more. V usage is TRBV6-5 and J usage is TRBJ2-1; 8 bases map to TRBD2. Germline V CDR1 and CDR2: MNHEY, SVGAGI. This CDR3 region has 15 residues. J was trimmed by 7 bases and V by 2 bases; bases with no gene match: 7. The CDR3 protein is CASSYGRGGLNEQFF. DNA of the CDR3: TGTGCCAGCAGTTACGGTCGGGGGGGCCTTAATGAGCAGTTCTTC.